This record concerns one T cell receptor beta chain sequence. Germline trimming cut 1 base from V and 4 bases from J; bases unmatched to any gene: 2. CDR3 length: 14 amino acids. Germline V gives CDR1 SGHVS, CDR2 FQNEAQ. These data come from a study of blood T cell repertoires in COVID-19. Only in-frame clones appear in the TCRdb table, and some are missing; sequencing was by immunoSEQ multiplex PCR. The sample carries over 250,000 clones, about 90% recorded once. The genes are TRBV7-8 and TRBJ2-7, with 9 positions matching TRBD2. The sequence came from a person between 18 and 30 years old with COVID-19, enrolled during active disease. Sequencing input: peripheral blood. In DNA form, the CDR3 reads TGTGCCAGCAGCTTAGGACTAGCGGTTTACGAGCAGTACTTC. Residues: CASSLGLAVYEQYF.